These T cell receptor beta chains were read from a single sample in a study of OX40 agonist ivuxolimab in advanced cancers. Here immunoSEQ multiplex PCR was the method, and the copy in TCRdb shows in-frame clones only, minus some. The data contain around 53,000 clones, about 90% of them singletons. The input for sequencing was CD4+ or CD8+ T cells sorted from blood, taken in a trial of the OX40 agonist ivuxolimab. The receptors shown here come from an adult with an advanced solid tumor such as melanoma, head and neck, liver or kidney cancer. Both conserved end residues are part of each CDR3. D genes are given only for firm matches. Not all rows give a size; the values are once, few, many and, for expanded clones, a class.

d_gene,v_gene,j_gene,abundance,CDR3nt,CDR3aa
-,TRBV18,TRBJ1-1,-,TGTGCCAGCTCACCACCGTCGACGAGGAACACTGAAGCTTTCTTT,CASSPPSTRNTEAFF
-,TRBV30,TRBJ2-6,-,TGTGCCTGGAGTTTAGGGGCTTCTGGGGCCAACGTCCTGACTTTC,CAWSLGASGANVLTF
TRBD1,TRBV7-9,TRBJ1-5,-,TGTGCCAGCAGCTTAGCAGGACAGGGGGCGGTCAATCAGCCCCAGCATTTT,CASSLAGQGAVNQPQHF
TRBD2,TRBV12-5,TRBJ2-3,-,TGTGCTAGTGGTTTGTCCCGCGGGACTAGCGGGAGGAGGGCGGATACGCAGTATTTT,CASGLSRGTSGRRADTQYF
TRBD1,TRBV7-2,TRBJ1-2,-,TGTGCCAGCAGCCCCGGGACAGCCCTCTATGGCTACACCTTC,CASSPGTALYGYTF
TRBD2,TRBV10-3,TRBJ2-7,few,TGTGCCATCAGTGAGTTGATCCTAGCGGGGGGGAGCTACGAGCAGTACTTC,CAISELILAGGSYEQYF
-,TRBV7-3,TRBJ2-3,-,TGTGCCAGCAGCCGATATGGCGGGAAACTAGATACGCAGTATTTT,CASSRYGGKLDTQYF
TRBD1,TRBV15,TRBJ1-3,-,TGTGCCACCAGCAGGGACAGGGCTGGAAACACCATATATTTT,CATSRDRAGNTIYF
-,TRBV19,TRBJ1-2,-,TGTGCCAGTAGTATATCGGTTTATGGCTACACCTTC,CASSISVYGYTF
-,TRBV30,TRBJ2-3,-,TGTGCCTGGAGTGTATCCGAGAGCACAGATACGCAGTATTTT,CAWSVSESTDTQYF
-,TRBV28,TRBJ1-4,-,TGTGCCAGCAGCCAAACGACGCGGACTTGGCATCTGTTTTTT,CASSQTTRTWHLFF
-,TRBV11-2,TRBJ2-3,-,TGTGCCAGCAGCTTAAATGGGGGGCGCTGGGAGTATTTT,CASSLNGGRWEYF
TRBD1,TRBV10-3,TRBJ1-5,-,TGTGCCATCAGTGAGTCCGGGACAGGGGGTGTTCAGCCCCAGCATTTT,CAISESGTGGVQPQHF
TRBD1,TRBV7-7,TRBJ2-5,-,TGTGCTAGCAGCCGCAGGGTCACAGGGGAAGAGACCCAGTACTTC,CASSRRVTGEETQYF
-,TRBV10-3,TRBJ2-3,-,TGTGCCATCAGCCCGTTGGGAGATACGCAGTATTTT,CAISPLGDTQYF
-,TRBV5-6,TRBJ2-1,once,TGTGCCAGCAGTAGAGGGGCCCAGCAGTTCTTC,CASSRGAQQFF
-,TRBV20-1,TRBJ2-3,-,TGCAGTGCTAGCGGCACAGATACGCAGTATTTT,CSASGTDTQYF
-,TRBV7-9,TRBJ2-5,-,TGTGCCAGCAGCTTTAACCGGGCCTCCGCCGTTGAGACCCAGTACTTC,CASSFNRASAVETQYF
-,TRBV4-1,TRBJ1-1,-,TGCGCCAGCAGTCTGACACCCGTGAACACTGAAGCTTTCTTT,CASSLTPVNTEAFF
TRBD2,TRBV2,TRBJ2-2,-,TGTGCCAGCAGGACTAGCGGGAGGGCCGAGGGGGAGCTGTTTTTT,CASRTSGRAEGELFF
TRBD1,TRBV11-2,TRBJ1-4,once,TGTGCCAGCAGCTCCATGACAGGGGGGTGGGAAAAACTGTTTTTT,CASSSMTGGWEKLFF
TRBD2,TRBV4-2,TRBJ2-2,-,TGTGCCAGCAGCCAAGCTAGCGGAACGAACACCGGGGAGCTGTTTTTT,CASSQASGTNTGELFF
TRBD1,TRBV7-8,TRBJ2-1,-,TGTGCCAGCAGCTTCCCCGGACAGGGGGCGGGCAATGAGCAGTTCTTC,CASSFPGQGAGNEQFF
-,TRBV9,TRBJ2-4,-,TGTGCCAGCAGCGTAGATCCAAAAGTGGGCATTCAGTACTTC,CASSVDPKVGIQYF
TRBD2,TRBV19,TRBJ2-3,few,TGTGCCAGTAGTACCTTTAGCGGGAGATCGACAGATACGCAGTATTTT,CASSTFSGRSTDTQYF
-,TRBV15,TRBJ2-3,-,TGTGCCACCAGCGGCTGGGGAGCCCTCCAGCCCGCAGATACGCAGTATTTT,CATSGWGALQPADTQYF
TRBD2,TRBV19,TRBJ2-3,-,TGTGCCAGTAGTACCCCGGGGACTAGCGGGAGTTCTGCGCAGTATTTT,CASSTPGTSGSSAQYF
-,TRBV5-1,TRBJ2-3,-,TGCGCCAGCAGCTTGGGCGGGACCAGCACAGATACGCAGTATTTT,CASSLGGTSTDTQYF
-,TRBV27,TRBJ1-4,-,TGTGCCAGCAGAGCGGACGGGAATGGCGAAAAACTGTTTTTT,CASRADGNGEKLFF
TRBD1,TRBV2,TRBJ2-2,-,TGTGCCAGCAGTGAGACAGGGGGAGATACCGGGGAGCTGTTTTTT,CASSETGGDTGELFF
-,TRBV29-1,TRBJ1-2,-,TGCAGCGTGCCGGGACAAAGCGGCTATGGCTACACCTTC,CSVPGQSGYGYTF
-,TRBV5-5,TRBJ2-7,-,TGTGCCAGCAGCTTCGTAACAGCCCCTAGGGAGCAGTACTTC,CASSFVTAPREQYF
-,TRBV28,TRBJ1-2,few,TGTGCCAGCAGTACCTCGGGGTATGGCTACACCTTC,CASSTSGYGYTF
-,TRBV10-3,TRBJ2-7,once,TGTGCCGCCAGACTGGCTAGTTCCTACGAGCAGTACTTC,CAARLASSYEQYF
TRBD2,TRBV6-6,TRBJ2-1,few,TGTGCCAGCAGGAGGGGCGGGAGGGGCGACAATGAGCAGTTCTTC,CASRRGGRGDNEQFF
-,TRBV7-9,TRBJ2-3,-,TGTGCCAGCAGCTTAACCGCACTAGCTACAGATACGCAGTATTTT,CASSLTALATDTQYF
-,TRBV5-4,TRBJ2-7,-,TGTGCCAGCAGCTTAACAGGGCTGTACGAGCAGTACTTC,CASSLTGLYEQYF
-,TRBV5-6,TRBJ1-1,few,TGTGCCAGTTGTTCCTGGGGAGGAGGCACTGAAGCTTTCTTT,CASCSWGGGTEAFF
-,TRBV18,TRBJ2-4,-,TGTGCCAGCTCTGACAGCATAGCCAAAAACATTCAGTACTTC,CASSDSIAKNIQYF
-,TRBV19,TRBJ1-3,-,TGTGCCAGTAGTATAGGGGTCGCCAACACCATATATTTT,CASSIGVANTIYF
-,TRBV11-2,TRBJ1-1,-,TGTGCCAGCAGCTCCCACACTGAAGCTTTCTTT,CASSSHTEAFF
-,TRBV20-1,TRBJ1-1,-,TGCAGTGCTAGAACTGAAGCTTTCTTT,CSARTEAFF
TRBD2,TRBV6-1,TRBJ2-2,-,TGTGCCAGCAGTGAAGCGGCAGCGGGAGTGGGCGGGGAGCTGTTTTTT,CASSEAAAGVGGELFF
-,TRBV27,TRBJ2-1,few,TGTGCCAGCAGTCTTCACGAAGGGTCCTACAATGAGCAGTTCTTC,CASSLHEGSYNEQFF
TRBD2,TRBV10-3,TRBJ2-1,once,TGTGCCATCAGTATAGTAGCGGGAGGAACCTACAATGAGCAGTTCTTC,CAISIVAGGTYNEQFF